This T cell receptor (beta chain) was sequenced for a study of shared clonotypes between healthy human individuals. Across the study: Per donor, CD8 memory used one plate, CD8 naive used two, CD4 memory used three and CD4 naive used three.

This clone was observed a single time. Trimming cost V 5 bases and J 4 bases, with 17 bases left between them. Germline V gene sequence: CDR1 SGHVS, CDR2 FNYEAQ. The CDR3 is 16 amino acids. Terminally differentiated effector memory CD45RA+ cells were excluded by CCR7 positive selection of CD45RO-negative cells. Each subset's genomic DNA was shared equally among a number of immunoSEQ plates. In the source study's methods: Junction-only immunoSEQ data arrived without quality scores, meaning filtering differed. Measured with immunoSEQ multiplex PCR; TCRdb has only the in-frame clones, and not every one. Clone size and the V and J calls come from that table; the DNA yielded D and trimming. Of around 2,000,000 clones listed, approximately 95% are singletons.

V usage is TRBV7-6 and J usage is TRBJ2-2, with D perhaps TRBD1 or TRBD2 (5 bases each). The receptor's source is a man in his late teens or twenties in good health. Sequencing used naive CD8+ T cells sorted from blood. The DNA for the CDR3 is TGTGCCAGCAGCCCCGTTTGGGGTGGGACCACCGGGGAGCTGTTTTTT. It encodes CASSPVWGGTTGELFF.